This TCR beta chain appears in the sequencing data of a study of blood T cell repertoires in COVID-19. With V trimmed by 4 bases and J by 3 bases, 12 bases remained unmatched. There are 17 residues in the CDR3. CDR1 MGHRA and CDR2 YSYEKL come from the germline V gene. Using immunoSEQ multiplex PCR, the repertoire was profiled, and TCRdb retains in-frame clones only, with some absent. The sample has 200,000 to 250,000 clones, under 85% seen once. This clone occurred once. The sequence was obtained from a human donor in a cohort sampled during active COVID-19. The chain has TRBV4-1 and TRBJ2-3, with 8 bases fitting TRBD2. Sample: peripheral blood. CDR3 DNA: TGCGCCAGCAGCCGTACAACGGCGGGAGGACCGACAGATACGCAGTATTTT. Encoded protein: CASSRTTAGGPTDTQYF.